This T cell receptor beta chain was captured by sequencing in a study of cytomegalovirus exposure and HLA in healthy donors. The method was immunoSEQ multiplex PCR; TCRdb's version includes in-frame clones alone and lacks a portion of them. Of 100,000 to 150,000 clones listed, roughly 95% are singletons. The CDR3 has 14 residues. The germline V gene has CDR1 MNHNY and CDR2 SVGAGI (reference sequence). V was pared by 5 bases and J by 7 bases, with 18 bases between. The rearrangement links TRBV6-6 to TRBJ2-7, with D perhaps matching TRBD1 (6 bases). This receptor was obtained from a man between 18 and 29 years old in good health and CMV-seronegative. Sequenced: PBMCs. CDR3 in amino acids: CASSPSQGVREQYF. The CDR3 DNA sequence: TGTGCCAGCAGTCCATCACAGGGAGTCCGGGAGCAGTACTTC.